This TCR beta chain is from a study of T cell repertoires in cytomegalovirus infection. Germline CDR1 reads SGHDN; CDR2 reads FVKESK. The V and J ends lost 1 base and 5 bases, in that order; junction bases with no gene match: 10. This CDR3 has 17 amino acids. TCRdb fed the reads into MiXCR, producing one record per CDR3 protein. The data show 110,000 to 150,000 distinct CDR3 sequences, with about 32% seen just once and roughly half held by the top ten. On this clonotype itself: Its antigen is not known.

The receptor comes from a human donor in good health (CMV status not recorded). Some clones in this sample may be carry-over from other donors' samples. The sample in question was CD8+ T cells from cultured PBMCs, obtained from culture after CMV antigen stimulation. The chain uses TRBV14 and TRBJ2-1; TRBD1 matches at 8 bases. CDR3 region: CASSQALVRGPDNEQFF. The CDR3 coding sequence is TGTGCCAGCAGCCAAGCTCTTGTCAGGGGGCCGGACAATGAGCAGTTCTTC.